One sample yielded the 14 T cell receptor beta chains listed below, sequenced in a study of cytomegalovirus exposure and HLA in healthy donors. PCR employed 60 Vbeta and 13 Jbeta primers. Sequencing used immunoSEQ multiplex PCR; TCRdb keeps in-frame clones, though not all of them. The sample lists about 100,000 clones; roughly 69% were seen once. Input material: PBMCs. The receptors come from a man aged 25 to 45 in good health and CMV-seropositive.

The chain joins TRBV11-2 to TRBJ2-2, with D perhaps TRBD1 (6 bases). From germline, CDR1 is SGHAT and CDR2 FQNNGV. V lost 3 bases and J lost 3, with 14 bases in between. The length of the CDR3 is 16 residues. CDR3 DNA sequence: TGTGCCAGCAGCTTCAACAGGGCTCTTTACACCGGGGAGCTGTTTTTT. This encodes CASSFNRALYTGELFF.

The chain is built from TRBV6-5 and TRBJ2-3, with no clear D. Trimming took off 6 bases at V and 4 bases at J, with 8 bases between the two ends. The CDR3 loop spans 12 amino acids. The germline V gene has CDR1 MNHEY and CDR2 SVGAGI. The CDR3 DNA sequence: TGTGCCAGCAGGGCCGTGTCAGATACGCAGTATTTT. Protein product: CASRAVSDTQYF.

V and J are TRBV5-5 and TRBJ1-3; 8 bases agree with TRBD1. J was trimmed by 0 bases and V by 2 bases; bases with no gene match: 1. The germline CDR1 and CDR2 sequences are SGHKS and YYEKEE (reference sequence). The CDR3 is made up of 15 amino acids. For the CDR3, the DNA is TGTGCCAGCAGCTTCGACAGGGGCTCTGGAAACACCATATATTTT. Translating gives CASSFDRGSGNTIYF. The complete variable domain, with remaining parts taken from reference TRBV5-5 and TRBJ1-3, reads DAGVTQSPTHLIKTRGQQVTLRCSPISGHKSVSWYQQVLGQGPQFIFQYYEKEERGRGNFPDRFSARQFPNYSSELNVNALLLGDSALYLCASSFDRGSGNTIYFGEGSWLTVV.

This chain joins TRBV10-3 and TRBJ2-7, with D unresolved. Germline loops: CDR1 ENHRY, CDR2 SYGVKD. V lost 1 base, J lost 3 bases, and 10 bases lay in between. There are 14 residues in the CDR3. The chain's CDR3 is CAISELGPLYEQYF. CDR3 bases: TGTGCCATCAGTGAGTTGGGCCCCCTCTACGAGCAGTACTTC.

The rearrangement uses TRBV4-2 and TRBJ2-6; no clear D. Germline lookup yields CDR1 LGHNA and CDR2 YNFKEQ. CDR3 size: 12 residues. Trimming cost V 0 bases and J 11 bases, with 5 bases left between them. The chain's CDR3 is CASSQDLDVLTF. The CDR3 DNA follows: TGTGCCAGCAGCCAAGATCTAGACGTCCTGACTTTC.

There are a few counts of this clone. This chain links TRBV7-2 with TRBJ1-5, with 7 bases identical to TRBD1. Germline assignment: CDR1 SGHTA and CDR2 FQGNSA. V lost 0 bases to trimming and J lost 9 bases; unmatched junction nucleotides: 5. The CDR3 totals 14 residues. CDR3 nucleotide sequence: TGTGCCAGCAGCTTAGCGGGCAGGGGGGCGCCCCAGCATTTT. Translating it yields CASSLAGRGAPQHF.

The CDR3 loop reads CASSEFGTSPTDTQYF. CDR3 in DNA: TGTGCCAGTAGTGAATTTGGGACTAGCCCCACAGATACGCAGTATTTT. The rearrangement uses TRBV19 and TRBJ2-3; 9 positions agree with TRBD2. The CDR3 consists of 16 residues. V was pared by 5 bases and J by 2 bases, with 8 bases of the junction left unmatched. Germline V gives CDR1 LNHDA, CDR2 SQIVND (reference sequence).

This clone was found a few times. V gene TRBV27 combines with J gene TRBJ2-7, with TRBD2 matching over 10 bases. After removal of 6 bases from V and 6 bases from J, the junction contained 11 bases not matched to a gene. This CDR3 region has 15 residues. The germline V gene has CDR1 MNHEY and CDR2 SMNVEV (reference sequence). The CDR3 protein is CASRVRSGGALEQYF. Written as DNA, the CDR3 is TGTGCCAGCAGGGTACGGAGCGGGGGGGCTCTCGAGCAGTACTTC.

This chain joins TRBV10-3 and TRBJ1-5; no clear D. CDR3 length: 13 residues. Per germline, CDR1 ENHRY and CDR2 SYGVKD. The V and J ends lost 0 bases and 5 bases respectively, with 5 bases between them. The CDR3 DNA reads TGTGCCATCAGTGAGTCGTCGGATCAGCCCCAGCATTTT. Its translation: CAISESSDQPQHF.

The rearrangement links TRBV11-2 to TRBJ2-3; D is undetermined. CDR1 is SGHAT and CDR2 is FQNNGV in the germline V gene. Trimming took off 3 bases at V and 7 bases at J, with 14 bases between the two ends. The CDR3 length is 14 residues. This chain's CDR3 is CASSLERFPHTQYF. As DNA, the CDR3 is TGTGCCAGCAGCTTGGAGAGGTTCCCGCATACGCAGTATTTT.

The chain uses TRBV27 and TRBJ1-1; TRBD1 aligns across 7 bases. Germline loops: CDR1 MNHEY, CDR2 SMNVEV (reference sequence). V was pared by 5 bases and J by 6 bases, with 12 bases of the junction left unmatched. The CDR3 sequence is 15 residues long. The CDR3 reads CASSQDRDRIAEAFF. Here the CDR3 DNA reads TGTGCCAGCAGTCAAGACAGGGATCGGATCGCTGAAGCTTTCTTT.

The chain employs TRBV7-6 and TRBJ1-5; 8 bases match TRBD1. J lost 2 bases, V lost 8 bases, and 8 bases had no gene match. Germline V gene sequence: CDR1 SGHVS, CDR2 FNYEAQ. The CDR3 is 15 amino acids. In nucleotides, the CDR3 is TGTGCCAGCTCCGACAGGGGATGGGGCAATCAGCCCCAGCATTTT. Translated, it gives CASSDRGWGNQPQHF.

The rearrangement links TRBV7-9 to TRBJ2-7; no clear D gene. The CDR3 has 13 residues. CDR1 SEHNR and CDR2 FQNEAQ come from the germline V gene (reference sequence). V was clipped by 5 bases and J by 2 bases, with 10 bases between them. CDR3 bases: TGTGCCAGCAGCCACGAAGAGACCTACGAGCAGTACTTC. It yields the protein CASSHEETYEQYF.

J is TRBJ2-3 and V is TRBV5-1; 7 bases map to TRBD1. With V trimmed by 4 bases and J by 1 base, 3 bases remained unmatched. In germline, CDR1 is SGHRS, CDR2 YFSETQ. The CDR3 has 14 amino acids. The CDR3 DNA reads TGCGCCAGCAGCCAAGACAGGGGCACAGATACGCAGTATTTT. Translation gives CASSQDRGTDTQYF.